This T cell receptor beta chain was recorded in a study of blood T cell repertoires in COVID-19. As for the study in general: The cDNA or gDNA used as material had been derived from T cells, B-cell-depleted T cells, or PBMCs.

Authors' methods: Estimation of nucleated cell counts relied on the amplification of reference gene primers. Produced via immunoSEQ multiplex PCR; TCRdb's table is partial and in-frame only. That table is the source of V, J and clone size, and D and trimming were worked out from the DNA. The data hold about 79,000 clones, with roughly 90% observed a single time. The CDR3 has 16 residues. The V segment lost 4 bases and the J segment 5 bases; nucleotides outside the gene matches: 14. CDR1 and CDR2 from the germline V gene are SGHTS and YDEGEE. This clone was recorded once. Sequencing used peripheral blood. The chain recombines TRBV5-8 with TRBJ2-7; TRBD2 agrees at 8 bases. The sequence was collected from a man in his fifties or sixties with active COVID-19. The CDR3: CASSPGGLRTRDEQYF. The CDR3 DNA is TGTGCCAGCAGCCCGGGGGGGCTCCGGACAAGGGACGAGCAGTACTTC.